This T cell receptor (beta chain) was identified during a study of cytomegalovirus exposure and HLA in healthy donors. Germline V gene sequence: CDR1 MDHEN, CDR2 SYDVKM. The trim removed 8 bases at V and 8 bases at J, leaving 8 bases unmatched. This CDR3 is built from 13 residues. Both 60 Vbeta primers and 13 Jbeta primers went into the PCR. The table came from immunoSEQ multiplex PCR; TCRdb's copy has only in-frame clones and leaves some out. The sample includes 40,000 or so clones. Sequencing used PBMCs. The rearrangement uses TRBV28 and TRBJ2-1, with TRBD2 matching 8 bases. This receptor was obtained from a male donor in good health and CMV-seronegative. The CDR3 DNA reads as TGTGCCAGCGGGGCGGGAGGAGTTTATGAGCAGTTCTTC. It is translated as CASGAGGVYEQFF. Using reference TRBV28 and TRBJ2-1 for the parts outside the CDR3, the full variable domain is DVKVTQSSRYLVKRTGEKVFLECVQDMDHENMFWYRQDPGLGLRLIYFSYDVKMKEKGDIPEGYSVSREKKERFSLILESASTNQTSMYLCASGAGGVYEQFFGPGTRLTVL.